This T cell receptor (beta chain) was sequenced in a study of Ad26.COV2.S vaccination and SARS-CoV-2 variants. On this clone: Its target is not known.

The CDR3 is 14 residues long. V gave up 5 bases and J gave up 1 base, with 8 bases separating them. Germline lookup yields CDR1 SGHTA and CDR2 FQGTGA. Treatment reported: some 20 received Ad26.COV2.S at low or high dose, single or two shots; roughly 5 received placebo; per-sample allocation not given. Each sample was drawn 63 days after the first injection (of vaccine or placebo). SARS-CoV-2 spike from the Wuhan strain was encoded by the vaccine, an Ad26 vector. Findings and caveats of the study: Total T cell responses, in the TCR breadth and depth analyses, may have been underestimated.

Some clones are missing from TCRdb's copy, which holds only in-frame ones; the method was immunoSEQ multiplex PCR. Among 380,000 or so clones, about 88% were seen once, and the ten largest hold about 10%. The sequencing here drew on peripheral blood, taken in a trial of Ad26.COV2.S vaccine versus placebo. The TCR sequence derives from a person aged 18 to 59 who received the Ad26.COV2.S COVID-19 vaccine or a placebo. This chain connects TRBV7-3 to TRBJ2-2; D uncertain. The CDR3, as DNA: TGTGCCAGCAGCCAAGACTTGAACACCGGGGAGCTGTTTTTT. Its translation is CASSQDLNTGELFF.